Below are 20 T cell receptor beta chains sequenced from a single sample in a study of blood T cell repertoires in COVID-19. Produced via immunoSEQ multiplex PCR; TCRdb's table is partial and in-frame only. In the table there are about 15,000 clones, over 75% of which are singletons. Sequencing was carried out using peripheral blood. Receptors originate from a human donor in a cohort sampled during active COVID-19.

This chain links TRBV30 with TRBJ1-2; D gene uncertain. The CDR3 is 15 residues long. Germline V gene data show CDR1 as GTSNPN and CDR2 as SVGIG (reference sequence). V was cut by 0 bases and J by 4 bases, with 15 bases left in between. The CDR3 bases are TGTGCCTGGAGTGTACCCCCCAGGTTTAGCTATGGCTACACCTTC. The encoded protein is CAWSVPPRFSYGYTF. The variable domain in full, with the rest retrieved from reference TRBV30 and TRBJ1-2, is SQTIHQWPATLVQPVGSPLSLECTVEGTSNPNLYWYRQAAGRGLQLLFYSVGIGQISSEVPQNLSASRPQDRQFILSSKKLLLSDSGFYLCAWSVPPRFSYGYTFGSGTRLTVV.

V usage is TRBV9 and J usage is TRBJ2-2; tentative D call: TRBD2 (5 bases). The germline V gene has CDR1 SGDLS and CDR2 YYNGEE. The CDR3 runs 13 residues. V gave up 2 bases and J gave up 4 bases, with 6 bases separating them. CDR3: CASSVGITGELFF. The CDR3 DNA sequence: TGTGCCAGCAGCGTCGGGATCACCGGGGAGCTGTTTTTT. The full variable domain, rest sourced from reference TRBV9 and TRBJ2-2, is DSGVTQTPKHLITATGQRVTLRCSPRSGDLSVYWYQQSLDQGLQFLIQYYNGEERAKGNILERFSAQQFPDLHSELNLSSLELGDSALYFCASSVGITGELFFGEGSRLTVL.

The chain links TRBV19 to TRBJ1-4; the D is unclear. The CDR3 sequence is 16 residues long. V lost 2 bases and J 5 bases, leaving 15 bases between the germline ends. Looked up from germline, CDR1 is LNHDA and CDR2 is SQIVND (reference sequence). CDR3 loop: CASSITGALVNEKLFF. The CDR3 DNA reads TGTGCCAGTAGTATAACGGGAGCCCTGGTAAATGAAAAACTGTTTTTT.

This clone was counted a single time. The chain links TRBV2 to TRBJ1-2; the D gene is possibly TRBD1 (5 bases). Trimming took 7 bases from V and 4 from J, leaving 16 bases between them. This CDR3 has 14 residues. Per the germline V gene, CDR1 is SNHLY and CDR2 is FYNNEI. CDR3 sequence: CASTMAGWSYGYTF. For the CDR3, the DNA is TGTGCCAGCACCATGGCAGGGTGGAGCTATGGCTACACCTTC. Complete variable domain (other parts from reference TRBV2 and TRBJ1-2): EPEVTQTPSHQVTQMGQEVILRCVPISNHLYFYWYRQILGQKVEFLVSFYNNEISEKSEIFDDQFSVERPDGSNFTLKIRSTKLEDSAMYFCASTMAGWSYGYTFGSGTRLTVV.

J is TRBJ2-3 and V is TRBV9; TRBD1 is a possible D gene (5 bases). V was clipped by 0 bases and J by 4 bases, with 9 bases between them. In germline, CDR1 is SGDLS, CDR2 YYNGEE. This CDR3 has 14 amino acids. CDR3 sequence reads: CASSVEGSPDTQYF. CDR3 nucleotide sequence: TGTGCCAGCAGCGTAGAGGGGTCCCCAGATACGCAGTATTTT.

The V gene is TRBV18, the J gene TRBJ1-1; no firm D call. This CDR3 has 14 amino acids. V was clipped by 3 bases and J by 1 base, with 9 bases between them. Germline CDR1 reads KGHSH; CDR2 reads LQKENI. The CDR3 coding sequence is TGTGCCAGCTCACCTAAAAGAGAGAACACTGAAGCTTTCTTT. It is translated as CASSPKRENTEAFF.

The chain joins TRBV5-1 to TRBJ1-4, with D possibly TRBD1 on 6 matching bases. V lost 0 bases to trimming and J lost 5 bases, with 11 bases between them. The CDR3 spans 15 residues. Germline values: CDR1 SGHRS, CDR2 YFSETQ. The CDR3 region is CASSLVKGTNEKLFF. The DNA for the CDR3 is TGCGCCAGCAGCTTGGTAAAAGGGACAAATGAAAAACTGTTTTTT.

The chain has TRBV3-1 (or the pseudogene TRBV3-2) and TRBJ1-6; 10 nucleotides line up with TRBD1. The ends lost 4 bases at V and 4 bases at J; junction bases unmatched: 10. This CDR3 is 18 amino acids long. Germline CDR1 LGHDT, CDR2 YNNKEL (reference sequence). The chain's CDR3 is CASSPPGGQGPYNSPLHF. The DNA of the CDR3 is TGTGCCAGCAGCCCCCCGGGGGGACAGGGGCCGTATAATTCACCCCTCCACTTT.

The V and J genes are TRBV5-1 and TRBJ2-1; D is perhaps TRBD1 (5 bases). Germline CDR1 SGHRS, CDR2 YFSETQ. This CDR3 has 14 residues. Trimming removed 4 bases from V and 2 bases from J, with 10 bases in between. CDR3 bases: TGCGCCAGCAGCCAAGGACAAACCTACAATGAGCAGTTCTTC. Translating it yields CASSQGQTYNEQFF. Looking up the rest from reference TRBV5-1 and TRBJ2-1 gives the full variable domain: KAGVTQTPRYLIKTRGQQVTLSCSPISGHRSVSWYQQTPGQGLQFLFEYFSETQRNKGNFPGRFSGRQFSNSRSEMNVSTLELGDSALYLCASSQGQTYNEQFFGPGTRLTVL.

This chain uses TRBV25-1 with TRBJ2-3; maybe TRBD2 (5 bases). The CDR3 spans 15 residues. Per the germline V gene, CDR1 is MGHDK and CDR2 is SYGVNS. The germline V and J ends were trimmed by 3 bases and 0 bases, with 10 bases remaining between them. This CDR3 reads CASSDPWTSTDTQYF. Written as DNA, the CDR3 is TGTGCCAGCAGTGATCCATGGACTAGCACAGATACGCAGTATTTT.

The chain has TRBV15 and TRBJ1-5, with D perhaps matching TRBD1 (6 bases). In germline, CDR1 is LNHNV, CDR2 YYDKDF (reference sequence). V was trimmed by 5 bases and J by 7 bases, leaving 15 bases between them. The CDR3 contains 14 residues. The CDR3 loop reads CATSGDRSNQPQHF. The DNA of the CDR3 is TGTGCCACCAGCGGCGACAGGTCCAACCAGCCCCAGCATTTT. Full variable domain (missing parts from reference TRBV15 and TRBJ1-5): DAMVIQNPRYQVTQFGKPVTLSCSQTLNHNVMYWYQQKSSQAPKLLFHYYDKDFNNEADTPDNFQSRRPNTSFCFLDIRSPGLGDTAMYLCATSGDRSNQPQHFGDGTRLSIL.

The genes are TRBV6-4 and TRBJ2-1; 7 nucleotides agree with TRBD2. Germline V CDR1 and CDR2: MRHNA, SNTAGT. V gave up 0 bases and J gave up 4 bases; unmatched junction bases: 6. The CDR3 extends over 16 amino acids. The CDR3 is CASSDSAGRLYNEQFF. The CDR3, as DNA: TGTGCCAGCAGTGACTCAGCGGGAAGGCTGTACAATGAGCAGTTCTTC.

This sequence joins TRBV7-9 and TRBJ2-5; 9 bases are shared with TRBD2. This CDR3 is built from 15 residues. The germline V gene has CDR1 SEHNR and CDR2 FQNEAQ (reference sequence). Trimming removed 7 bases from V and 5 bases from J; junction bases left unmatched: 11. CDR3 coding DNA: TGTGCCAGCACCCTGGATAGCGGGGGAGGGGAGACCCAGTACTTC. This translates into CASTLDSGGGETQYF.

The genes are TRBV7-2 and TRBJ2-7; D might be TRBD2 (5 bases). This CDR3 spans 14 amino acids. Trimming cost V 5 bases and J 4 bases, with 15 bases left between them. Germline V gene sequence: CDR1 SGHTA, CDR2 FQGNSA. CDR3 residues: CASSPPGLQYEQYF. The CDR3 region has the DNA TGTGCCAGCAGCCCCCCGGGGTTGCAGTACGAGCAGTACTTC.

This rearrangement joins TRBV18 to TRBJ2-7, with D unclear. CDR3 size: 13 residues. The V and J ends lost 0 bases and 3 bases respectively, with 6 bases between them. Germline CDR1 and CDR2: KGHSH and LQKENI. CDR3 sequence (DNA): TGTGCCAGCTCACCACCCTACGGCTACGAGCAGTACTTC. As protein: CASSPPYGYEQYF.

V usage is TRBV3-1 (or the pseudogene TRBV3-2) and J usage is TRBJ2-7, with no clear D. The CDR3 has 12 amino acids. Germline CDR1 reads LGHDT; CDR2 reads YNNKEL (reference sequence). Trimming took off 6 bases at V and 8 bases at J, with 14 bases between the two ends. CDR3 residues: CASSADTVKQYF. The CDR3 bases are TGTGCCAGCAGTGCCGACACCGTCAAGCAGTACTTC.

The chain couples TRBV4-2 to TRBJ2-3; D may be TRBD1 (6 bases). Trimming left V 0 bases short and J 1 base short, with 8 bases between. Germline V lookup: CDR1 LGHNA, CDR2 YNFKEQ. The CDR3 is made up of 15 amino acids. The CDR3 sequence is CASSQEDRRTDTQYF. The CDR3 DNA reads as TGTGCCAGCAGCCAAGAGGACAGACGCACAGATACGCAGTATTTT.

The chain couples TRBV19 to TRBJ1-4; no definite D call. The V end lost 3 bases, the J end lost 6 bases, and 14 bases lay between the germline ends. CDR3 length: 15 amino acids. The germline CDR1 and CDR2 sequences are LNHDA and SQIVND (reference sequence). The CDR3 region has the DNA TGTGCCAGTAGTATGTCCCCATCGTCGGATGAAAAACTGTTTTTT. Residues: CASSMSPSSDEKLFF.

The chain employs TRBV27 and TRBJ1-3; weak D call: TRBD1 (5 bases). V was pared by 3 bases and J by 4 bases, with 13 bases between. The CDR3 loop spans 15 amino acids. Germline-derived CDR1 and CDR2 are MNHEY and SMNVEV (reference sequence). CDR3 sequence (DNA): TGTGCCAGCAGTTTTCAGGGCGCGGGGGGAAACACCATATATTTT. This sequence encodes CASSFQGAGGNTIYF.

Within the sample, this clone is medium-sized. This rearrangement joins TRBV7-6 to TRBJ1-4; 8 bases agree with TRBD1. This CDR3 spans 15 amino acids. Germline-derived CDR1 and CDR2 are SGHVS and FNYEAQ. The V gene end was trimmed by 1 base and the J gene end by 7 bases; junction bases not matched to a gene: 5. The CDR3 reads CASSLGRGRFEKLFF. CDR3 coding DNA: TGTGCCAGCAGCTTAGGCAGGGGGCGGTTTGAAAAACTGTTTTTT.